This T cell receptor beta chain derives from a study of blood T cell repertoires in COVID-19. The CDR3 runs 13 residues. Germline V lookup: CDR1 MNHEY, CDR2 SVGAGI. V lost 6 bases, J lost 9 bases, and 2 bases stayed unmatched. This clone appeared a single time. Generated by immunoSEQ multiplex PCR, the TCRdb table keeps only in-frame clones and is missing some. Counted here are about 150,000 clones, roughly 78% occurring once; the ten biggest clones make up under 2%. The V gene is TRBV6-5, the J gene TRBJ2-3, with TRBD2 identical over 14 bases. This TCR came from a man older than 75 with acute or convalescent COVID-19. Sequenced sample: peripheral blood. The CDR3 region has the DNA TGTGCCAGCAGGACTAGCGGGGGGGGGACGCAGTATTTT. Translation: CASRTSGGGTQYF.